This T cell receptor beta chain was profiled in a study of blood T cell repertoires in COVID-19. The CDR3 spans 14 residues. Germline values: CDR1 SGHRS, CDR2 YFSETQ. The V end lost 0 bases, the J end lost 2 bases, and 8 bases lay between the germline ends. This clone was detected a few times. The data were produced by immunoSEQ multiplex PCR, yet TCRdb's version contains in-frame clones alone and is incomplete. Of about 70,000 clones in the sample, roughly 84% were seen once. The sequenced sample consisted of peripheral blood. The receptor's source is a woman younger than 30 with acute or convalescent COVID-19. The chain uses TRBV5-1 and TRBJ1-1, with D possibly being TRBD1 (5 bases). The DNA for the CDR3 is TGCGCCAGCAGCTTGGTAGACAGAAACACTGAAGCTTTCTTT. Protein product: CASSLVDRNTEAFF. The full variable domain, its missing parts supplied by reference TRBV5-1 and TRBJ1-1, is KAGVTQTPRYLIKTRGQQVTLSCSPISGHRSVSWYQQTPGQGLQFLFEYFSETQRNKGNFPGRFSGRQFSNSRSEMNVSTLELGDSALYLCASSLVDRNTEAFFGQGTRLTVV.